Presented here are 32 T cell receptor beta chains from one specimen sequenced in a study of HIV-infected patients and healthy controls. Reverse transcription used approximately 500 ng RNA and constant-region primers for alpha and beta. Each of the alpha and beta chains got its own library through chain-specific third strand synthesis with indices. TCRdb reanalysed the 5' RACE reads using MiXCR and keeps one entry per CDR3 protein. The sample gives under 20,000 distinct CDR3 sequences, about a tenth of which show up once; approximately 3.1% is in the top ten. No cell fractionation was done, so the repertoire covers all unsorted peripheral blood T cells. The sequencing input was blood. The source is an adult in good health.

In its sample, this clonotype was seen many times. V is TRBV19 and J is TRBJ2-7; D possibly uses TRBD1 or TRBD2 (5 bases each). The CDR3 is made up of 15 amino acids. The V and J ends lost 2 bases and 2 bases respectively, with 13 bases between them. The germline CDR1 and CDR2 sequences are LNHDA and SQIVND (reference sequence). The CDR3 DNA is TGTGCCAGTAGTATATCCCGGGACGGCCCCTACGAGCAGTACTTC. This codes for CASSISRDGPYEQYF.

This clonotype was found a few times. The genes are TRBV29-1 and TRBJ2-3, with TRBD2 matching over 10 bases. The CDR3 is made up of 14 amino acids. Unmatched junction bases numbered 6, after V lost 3 bases and J lost 6 bases. Germline lookup yields CDR1 SQVTM and CDR2 ANQGSEA. The CDR3 region is CSVDRGLASDTQYF. The CDR3 nucleotides read TGCAGCGTTGATAGGGGACTAGCGTCTGATACGCAGTATTTT.

The sample holds many counts of this clonotype. The chain uses TRBV6-5 and TRBJ2-7; tentatively, D is TRBD1 (6 bases). Per the germline V gene, CDR1 is MNHEY and CDR2 is SVGAGI. The CDR3 extends over 14 amino acids. Deletions cut 6 bases from V and 5 bases from J, with 17 bases between. The CDR3 protein is CASSYEGTWDEQYF. The CDR3 DNA follows: TGTGCCAGCAGCTACGAGGGGACATGGGACGAGCAGTACTTC.

This clonotype has ten or more counts. The chain recombines TRBV5-1 with TRBJ2-3; 7 nucleotides agree with TRBD2. CDR1 and CDR2 from the germline V gene are SGHRS and YFSETQ. With V trimmed by 4 bases and J by 3 bases, 8 bases remained unmatched. This CDR3 has 15 amino acids. CDR3 amino acids: CASSADTSETDTQYF. The CDR3, as DNA: TGCGCCAGCAGCGCGGATACTAGCGAGACAGATACGCAGTATTTT.

This clonotype was seen ten or more times. This chain joins TRBV7-2 and TRBJ2-5; 7 bases fit TRBD1. J gave up 1 base and V 4 bases, and 3 bases lay outside the gene matches. The CDR3 is made up of 14 amino acids. Germline values: CDR1 SGHTA, CDR2 FQGNSA. CDR3 amino acids: CASSYDRVQETQYF. CDR3 sequence (DNA): TGTGCCAGCAGCTACGACAGGGTCCAAGAGACCCAGTACTTC. The whole variable domain, remainder taken from reference TRBV7-2 and TRBJ2-5, is GAGVSQSPSNKVTEKGKDVELRCDPISGHTALYWYRQSLGQGLEFLIYFQGNSAPDKSGLPSDRFSAERTGGSVSTLTIQRTQQEDSAVYLCASSYDRVQETQYFGPGTRLLVL.

This clonotype is labeled medium-sized (0.01 to 0.1%). The chain recombines TRBV11-2 with TRBJ2-1; TRBD2 matches at 8 bases. CDR1 SGHAT and CDR2 FQNNGV come from the germline V gene. After removal of 4 bases from V and 14 bases from J, the junction contained 7 bases not matched to a gene. This CDR3 is built from 12 residues. Written as DNA, the CDR3 is TGTGCCAGCAGCTGGGGGACTAGTTCGAAGTTCTTC. Translated: CASSWGTSSKFF. The full variable domain, in which reference TRBV11-2 and TRBJ2-1 provide the parts outside the CDR3, is EAGVAQSPRYKIIEKRQSVAFWCNPISGHATLYWYQQILGQGPKLLIQFQNNGVVDDSQLPKDRFSAERLKGVDSTLKIQPAKLEDSAVYLCASSWGTSSKFFGPGTRLTVL.

This clonotype was detected many times. The chain recombines TRBV28 with TRBJ2-1; TRBD1 or TRBD2 may be the D gene (5 bases each). Germline V gives CDR1 MDHEN, CDR2 SYDVKM. The V end lost 2 bases, the J end lost 4 bases, and 12 bases lay between the germline ends. The CDR3 loop spans 15 amino acids. The CDR3 here is CASSLGGEPYNEQFF. In DNA, the CDR3 is TGTGCCAGCAGTTTAGGGGGAGAACCATACAATGAGCAGTTCTTC.

This clonotype was detected ten times or more. CDR3 DNA sequence: TGTGCCAGCATCCAGGACAGTAGCTCCTACGAGCAGTACTTC. Its translation: CASIQDSSSYEQYF. The chain employs TRBV2 and TRBJ2-7, with a tentative D call TRBD1 (6 bases). Looked up from germline, CDR1 is SNHLY and CDR2 is FYNNEI. This CDR3 has 14 amino acids. With 7 bases removed from V and 0 bases from J, the gap between germline ends came to 13 bases.

V gene TRBV19 combines with J gene TRBJ2-1; TRBD1 is a possible D gene (5 bases). CDR3 length equals 17 residues. V dropped 6 bases and J dropped 4 bases, with 22 bases sitting between them. Per the germline V gene, CDR1 is LNHDA and CDR2 is SQIVND (reference sequence). CDR3 bases: TGTGCCAGTAGCAAAATAGGGGTTGGAGCCATATACAATGAGCAGTTCTTC. It codes for CASSKIGVGAIYNEQFF. Full variable domain (rest looked up from reference TRBV19 and TRBJ2-1): DGGITQSPKYLFRKEGQNVTLSCEQNLNHDAMYWYRQDPGQGLRLIYYSQIVNDFQKGDIAEGYSVSREKKESFPLTVTSAQKNPTAFYLCASSKIGVGAIYNEQFFGPGTRLTVL.

There are many counts of this clonotype. The chain recombines TRBV3-1 with TRBJ2-7, with D uncertain. V was pared by 1 base and J by 2 bases, with 6 bases between. CDR3 length: 13 residues. Germline V lookup: CDR1 LGHDT, CDR2 YNNKEL (reference sequence). As DNA, the CDR3 is TGTGCCAGCAGCCAAGGCGAAACCTACGAGCAGTACTTC. Its translation: CASSQGETYEQYF.

This clonotype appeared many times. The CDR3 DNA reads TGCGCCAGCAGCCAAGAGGTAGGCGGGAGCACAGATACGCAGTATTTT. Amino acids: CASSQEVGGSTDTQYF. The rearrangement joins TRBV4-1 to TRBJ2-3; perhaps TRBD2 as D (5 bases). The CDR3 runs to 16 residues. Looked up from germline, CDR1 is MGHRA and CDR2 is YSYEKL. V was shortened by 0 bases and J by 0 bases, with 10 bases between the two germline ends.

This clonotype was counted between two and nine times. V and J are TRBV3-1 and TRBJ2-1; D unclear. The CDR3 consists of 13 residues. Trimming pared 6 bases from V and 6 bases from J, leaving 12 bases between. CDR1 LGHDT and CDR2 YNNKEL come from the germline V gene (reference sequence). Here the CDR3 reads CASSQWTSNEQFF. CDR3 nucleotide sequence: TGTGCCAGCAGTCAATGGACGTCCAATGAGCAGTTCTTC.

This clonotype was seen ten or more times. This chain joins TRBV5-4 and TRBJ2-3; D remains ambiguous. Germline V lookup: CDR1 SGHNT, CDR2 YYREEE (reference sequence). CDR3 length equals 15 residues. V shed 2 bases and J shed 2 bases, with 12 bases lying between them. The CDR3 reads CASSLDTPLTDTQYF. The CDR3 DNA reads as TGTGCCAGCAGCTTAGACACCCCACTCACAGATACGCAGTATTTT.

This clonotype is labeled as medium-sized. This chain links TRBV29-1 with TRBJ2-4; no definite D call. Trimming stripped 5 bases from V and 5 bases from J, with 7 bases between. Germline lookup yields CDR1 SQVTM and CDR2 ANQGSEA. CDR3 length equals 11 residues. CDR3 residues: CSVPHENIQYF. The CDR3 nucleotides read TGCAGCGTTCCCCACGAAAACATTCAGTACTTC. The variable domain in full, with the rest retrieved from reference TRBV29-1 and TRBJ2-4, is SAVISQKPSRDICQRGTSLTIQCQVDSQVTMMFWYRQQPGQSLTLIATANQGSEATYESGFVIDKFPISRPNLTFSTLTVSNMSPEDSSIYLCSVPHENIQYFGAGTRLSVL.

The table lists this clonotype with many counts. The J gene is TRBJ2-7, the V gene TRBV14; tentative D call: TRBD1 (5 bases). The CDR3 sequence is 13 residues long. The V and J ends lost 6 bases and 3 bases respectively, with 12 bases between them. Germline V gene data show CDR1 as SGHDN and CDR2 as FVKESK. This CDR3 reads CASRSAGNYEQYF. CDR3 in DNA: TGTGCCAGCAGGTCGGCAGGGAACTACGAGCAGTACTTC.

The V and J genes are TRBV7-9 and TRBJ2-7; 7 bases are a match to TRBD1. There are 15 residues in the CDR3. J gave up 2 bases and V 3 bases, and 7 bases lay outside the gene matches. The germline V gene encodes CDR1 SEHNR and CDR2 FQNEAQ (reference sequence). The CDR3 spells CASSFPDRSTYEQYF. In DNA form, the CDR3 reads TGTGCCAGCAGCTTCCCGGACAGGTCCACCTACGAGCAGTACTTC. Full variable domain (remainder filled in from reference TRBV7-9 and TRBJ2-7): DTGVSQNPRHKITKRGQNVTFRCDPISEHNRLYWYRQTLGQGPEFLTYFQNEAQLEKSRLLSDRFSAERPKGSFSTLEIQRTEQGDSAMYLCASSFPDRSTYEQYFGPGTRLTVT.

This clonotype was counted many times. The chain uses TRBV29-1 and TRBJ2-2, with D uncertain. CDR1 SQVTM and CDR2 ANQGSEA come from the germline V gene. The ends were cut back, 7 bases at V and 0 bases at J, with 9 bases in the middle. This CDR3 contains 13 residues. The CDR3 DNA sequence: TGCAGCGCCGACATCTCGAACACCGGGGAGCTGTTTTTT. This encodes CSADISNTGELFF.

This clonotype was detected many times. The chain combines TRBV6-4 with TRBJ2-3, with 8 positions matching TRBD2. The CDR3 totals 15 residues. Unmatched junction bases numbered 1, after V lost 0 bases and J lost 2 bases. The V gene's germline CDR1 is MRHNA and CDR2 SNTAGT. CDR3 DNA sequence: TGTGCCAGCAGTGACTCTAGCGGGACCACAGATACGCAGTATTTT. Amino acids: CASSDSSGTTDTQYF.

This clonotype was seen many times. The V and J genes are TRBV7-6 and TRBJ2-1, with a tentative D call TRBD1 (6 bases). CDR3 length: 13 residues. V was pared by 5 bases and J by 9 bases, with 14 bases between. Germline CDR1 and CDR2: SGHVS and FNYEAQ. The CDR3 bases are TGTGCCAGCAGCCTAGGGAGCAGGGGTGAGCAGTTCTTC. Protein product: CASSLGSRGEQFF. Full variable domain (rest looked up from reference TRBV7-6 and TRBJ2-1): GAGVSQSPRYKVTKRGQDVALRCDPISGHVSLYWYRQALGQGPEFLTYFNYEAQQDKSGLPNDRFSAERPEGSISTLTIQRTEQRDSAMYRCASSLGSRGEQFFGPGTRLTVL.

This clonotype was counted many times. The chain carries TRBV7-8 and TRBJ1-4, with a tentative D call TRBD1 (5 bases). The V gene lost 5 bases and the J gene lost 3 bases, with 13 bases spanning the gap. Germline V gives CDR1 SGHVS, CDR2 FQNEAQ. The CDR3 runs 15 residues. The CDR3 DNA reads as TGTGCCAGCAGCGTCCAGGGAGTCGCTAATGAAAAACTGTTTTTT. Protein: CASSVQGVANEKLFF. Drawing the rest from reference TRBV7-8 and TRBJ1-4, the complete variable domain is GAGVSQSPRYKVAKRGQDVALRCDPISGHVSLFWYQQALGQGPEFLTYFQNEAQLDKSGLPSDRFFAERPEGSVSTLKIQRTQQEDSAVYLCASSVQGVANEKLFFGSGTQLSVL.

This clonotype was seen repeatedly, ten times or more. The CDR3 nucleotides are TGTGCCAGCAGTCCCCCCCGGGGTAATGAAAAACTGTTTTTT. This encodes CASSPPRGNEKLFF. The chain carries TRBV28 and TRBJ1-4; D is ambiguous. Germline values: CDR1 MDHEN, CDR2 SYDVKM. V lost 5 bases to trimming and J lost 4 bases, with 11 bases between them. The CDR3 totals 14 residues.

This clonotype was seen repeatedly, ten times or more. The chain recombines TRBV29-1 with TRBJ2-5; D is uncertain. V gave up 7 bases and J gave up 5 bases, with 17 bases separating them. Per the germline V gene, CDR1 is SQVTM and CDR2 is ANQGSEA. The CDR3 covers 13 residues. CDR3: CSAPKVDEETQYF. CDR3 in DNA: TGCAGCGCTCCCAAGGTCGACGAGGAGACCCAGTACTTC.

This clonotype showed up many times. The V gene is TRBV18, the J gene TRBJ2-3, with D hard to call. V lost 1 base and J lost 3, with 8 bases in between. CDR3 length: 14 residues. In germline, CDR1 is KGHSH, CDR2 LQKENI. The CDR3 DNA follows: TGTGCCAGCTCACCACGGCCAATAACAGATACGCAGTATTTT. Translating it yields CASSPRPITDTQYF.

In this sample, this clonotype turned up many times. V and J are TRBV5-8 and TRBJ2-7; TRBD1 is a possible D gene (5 bases). V was clipped by 1 base and J by 2 bases, with 7 bases between them. This CDR3 has 13 amino acids. Germline V gene lookup returns CDR1 SGHTS and CDR2 YDEGEE. CDR3 DNA sequence: TGTGCCAGCAGCTTGAGGGGAACCTACGAGCAGTACTTC. Protein sequence: CASSLRGTYEQYF.

This clonotype came up many times. The gene calls are TRBV6-2 or TRBV6-3 and TRBJ2-1, with 10 nucleotides matching TRBD2. Germline V gene sequence: CDR1 MNHEY, CDR2 SVGEGT. Trimming cost V 2 bases and J 2 bases; bases outside gene matches: 6. The CDR3 covers 17 residues. The CDR3 sequence: CASSYPTSGSPYNEQFF. CDR3 DNA: TGTGCCAGCAGTTACCCGACTAGCGGGTCCCCCTACAATGAGCAGTTCTTC.

In this sample, this clonotype turned up many times. In nucleotides, the CDR3 is TGTGCCAGCAGCTTGGTGGCTAGCGGGCCGCAAGAGACCCAGTACTTC. This encodes CASSLVASGPQETQYF. The chain links TRBV5-4 to TRBJ2-5; TRBD2 matches at 8 bases. V trimming: 0 bases; J trimming: 2 bases; junction bases outside the gene matches: 6. The CDR3 length is 16 residues. Germline CDR1 reads SGHNT; CDR2 reads YYREEE (reference sequence).

This chain connects TRBV7-9 to TRBJ2-1; D is uncertain. V lost 6 bases and J lost 4, with 16 bases in between. The CDR3 is 15 residues long. Germline lookup yields CDR1 SEHNR and CDR2 FQNEAQ (reference sequence). Here the CDR3 DNA reads TGTGCCAGCAGTCCGGAAACTGATTGGTACAATGAGCAGTTCTTC. Translation gives CASSPETDWYNEQFF. Variable domain in full (rest from reference TRBV7-9 and TRBJ2-1): DTGVSQNPRHKITKRGQNVTFRCDPISEHNRLYWYRQTLGQGPEFLTYFQNEAQLEKSRLLSDRFSAERPKGSFSTLEIQRTEQGDSAMYLCASSPETDWYNEQFFGPGTRLTVL.

This clonotype came up many times. The V call is TRBV6-1, the J call TRBJ1-1; no clear D. Deletions cut 11 bases from V and 1 base from J, with 11 bases between. CDR3 length: 12 residues. Germline values: CDR1 MNHNS, CDR2 SASEGT. The CDR3: CAGSPGNTEAFF. CDR3 in DNA: TGTGCCGGCTCCCCAGGGAACACTGAAGCTTTCTTT.

This chain connects TRBV28 to TRBJ1-2, with D tentatively TRBD1 (6 bases). Germline CDR1 reads MDHEN; CDR2 reads SYDVKM. The CDR3 is 17 residues long. Trimming pared 7 bases from V and 4 bases from J, leaving 25 bases between. The DNA of the CDR3 is TGTGCCAGCACAACTCCCGGGGGCGCGGAGTCAGGCTATGGCTACACCTTC. It specifies CASTTPGGAESGYGYTF.

This clonotype is judged medium-sized. The gene calls are TRBV2 and TRBJ2-7, with D possibly being TRBD2 (6 bases). The CDR3 length is 14 residues. The V gene lost 6 bases and the J gene lost 2 bases, with 14 bases spanning the gap. Germline V gene sequence: CDR1 SNHLY, CDR2 FYNNEI. This CDR3 reads CASRGGTQPYEQYF. Here the CDR3 DNA reads TGTGCCAGCAGGGGCGGGACCCAACCCTACGAGCAGTACTTC.

This clonotype was seen many times. The rearrangement uses TRBV7-2 and TRBJ2-3; D gene unclear. Germline-derived CDR1 and CDR2 are SGHTA and FQGNSA. This CDR3 comprises 12 residues. V was trimmed by 3 bases and J by 5 bases, leaving 6 bases between them. The CDR3 region has the DNA TGTGCCAGCAGCTTGTATGGAGATACGCAGTATTTT. Amino acids: CASSLYGDTQYF.

This clonotype came up many times. The chain joins TRBV30 to TRBJ2-1, with 7 nucleotides matching TRBD1. The germline V gene has CDR1 GTSNPN and CDR2 SVGIG (reference sequence). The CDR3 runs to 12 residues. J was trimmed by 8 bases and V by 5 bases; bases with no gene match: 6. CDR3 sequence (DNA): TGTGCCTGGGGGACAGAGGGTCATGAGCAGTTCTTC. It specifies CAWGTEGHEQFF.